This TCR beta chain was sequenced during a study of blood T cell repertoires in COVID-19. The wider study: COVID-19 samples from acute and convalescent phases originated in the United States, Italy and Spain. T cells, B-cell-depleted T cells, or PBMCs provided the cDNA or gDNA that served as material.

Original processing notes: Researchers report that nucleated cell counts were estimated from reference gene primer amplification. TCRdb's copy holds only in-frame clones and misses some; the assay was immunoSEQ multiplex PCR. That table gives V, J and clone size, and the DNA gave D and trimming. The data contain about 150,000 clones, roughly nine tenths of them singletons. CDR1 and CDR2 (germline): MDHEN, SYDVKM. The CDR3 is made up of 15 amino acids. V was trimmed by 4 bases and J by 0 bases, leaving 9 bases between them. The receptor comes from a woman in her 70s with acute or convalescent COVID-19. The rearrangement links TRBV28 to TRBJ1-4; no clear D. The material sequenced was peripheral blood. CDR3 sequence (DNA): TGTGCCAGCAGTTCCGGAGGCCCAACTAATGAAAAACTGTTTTTT. Translated, it gives CASSSGGPTNEKLFF.